Presented here are 2 T cell receptor beta chains from one specimen sequenced in a study of blood T cell repertoires in COVID-19 (dated by TCRdb to the early 2020s). Libraries were prepared through the immunoSEQ multiplex PCR assay. TCRdb re-hosts the immuneACCESS table, in-frame sequences only. Its copies lack some clones; in the studies checked, an unresolved V gene accounts for under half of them, and the cause for the rest is not known. The sample table holds 290,000 or so clones, of which 90% to 95% were seen once. The top ten constitute around 2% of the sample. The source material was peripheral blood. These receptors all come from a woman aged 30 to 39 with COVID-19, enrolled during active disease.

The V call is TRBV19, the J call TRBJ2-7, with a tentative D call TRBD1 (6 bases). V lost 3 bases, J lost 2 bases, and 17 bases lay in between. Looked up from germline, CDR1 is LNHDA and CDR2 is SQIVND (reference sequence). CDR3 size: 16 residues. CDR3 region: CASSISADSLTYEQYF. As DNA, the CDR3 is TGTGCCAGTAGTATCAGTGCGGACAGTTTGACCTACGAGCAGTACTTC.

With respect to this clone: Compared with germline, one end of the junction differs, possibly owing to a read error. The genes are TRBV6-1 and TRBJ1-1, with TRBD1 identical over 8 bases. The CDR3 totals 15 residues. Germline V gene lookup returns CDR1 MNHNS and CDR2 SASEGT. This chain's CDR3 is CASTELTGVNTEAFF. In nucleotides, the CDR3 is TGTGCCAGCACTGAATTGACAGGGGTAAACACTGAAGCTTTCTTT.